The clone carrying this TCR beta chain was observed many times. Its antigen remains unknown. These data originate in a study of T cells in Graves' hyperthyroidism and ophthalmopathy. The patients, who ranged from 18 to 65 in age, presented with newly diagnosed hyperthyroidism lasting under 2 months. There were TCR beta CDR3 regions amplified from RNA transcripts. HTBI primers were employed in a first-round RT-PCR of the TCR CDR3. TCRdb passed the multiplex PCR reads through MiXCR, listing each CDR3 protein once. The table records roughly 800,000 distinct CDR3 sequences, over 35% of them present only once. Study findings and constraints: Ophthalmopathy got predicted by the model a median around 6.8 months before its onset. Blood also carried most thyroid clonotypes expanded above 0.001.

The receptor was derived from a man between 18 and 35 years old with Graves' hyperthyroidism. Sequencing was performed on blood.

CDR3 coding DNA: TGTGCCAGCAGCAGACAGGGATTTGAGACCCAGTACTTC. Translating it yields CASSRQGFETQYF. V and J are TRBV2 and TRBJ2-5, with 7 bases lining up with TRBD1. The trim removed 6 bases at V and 5 bases at J, leaving 6 bases unmatched. The germline gives CDR1 SNHLY, CDR2 FYNNEI. The CDR3 is 13 residues long.